The TCR beta chain described here comes from a study of identical twins. CDR3 length equals 17 residues. Trimming at V came to 3 bases and at J to 7 bases, leaving 18 bases not matched to a gene. Germline values: CDR1 DFQATT, CDR2 SNEGSKA (reference sequence). TCRdb reprocessed the 5' RACE reads with MiXCR, giving one entry per CDR3 protein. Among 1.5 million or so distinct CDR3 sequences, around 29% were seen once, and the ten largest hold about 0.25%. This sequence was found in a newborn girl in good health. Sequencing input: cord blood. The rearrangement uses TRBV20-1 and TRBJ2-7, with 10 bases matching TRBD2. This CDR3 reads CSARGLAWGSSYNEQYF. CDR3 nucleotide sequence: TGCAGTGCTAGGGGACTAGCGTGGGGGTCCTCCTACAATGAGCAGTACTTC.